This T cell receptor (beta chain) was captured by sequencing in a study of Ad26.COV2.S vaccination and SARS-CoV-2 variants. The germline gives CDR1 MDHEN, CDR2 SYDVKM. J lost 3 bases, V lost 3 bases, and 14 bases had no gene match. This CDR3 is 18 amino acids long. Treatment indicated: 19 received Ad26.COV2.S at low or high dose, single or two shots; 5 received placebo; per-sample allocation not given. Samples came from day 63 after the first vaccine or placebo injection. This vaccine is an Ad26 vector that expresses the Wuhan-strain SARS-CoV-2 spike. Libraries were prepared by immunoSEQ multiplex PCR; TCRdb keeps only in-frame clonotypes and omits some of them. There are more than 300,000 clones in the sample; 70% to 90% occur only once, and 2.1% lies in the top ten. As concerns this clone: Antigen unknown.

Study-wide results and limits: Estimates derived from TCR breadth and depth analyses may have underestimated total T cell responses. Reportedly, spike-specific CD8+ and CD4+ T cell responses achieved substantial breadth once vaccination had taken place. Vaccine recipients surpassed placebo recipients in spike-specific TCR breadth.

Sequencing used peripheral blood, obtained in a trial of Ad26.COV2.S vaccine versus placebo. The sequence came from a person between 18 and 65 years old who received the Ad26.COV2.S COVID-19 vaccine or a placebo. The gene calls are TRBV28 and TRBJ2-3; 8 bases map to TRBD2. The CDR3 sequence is CASSLGLSGGVVTDTQYF. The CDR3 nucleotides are TGTGCCAGCAGTTTGGGGTTATCCGGGGGGGTTGTAACAGATACGCAGTATTTT.